The 5 T cell receptor beta chains in this list originate from one sample, sequenced in a study of T cell responses to AZD1222 COVID-19 vaccine. Generated by immunoSEQ multiplex PCR, the TCRdb table keeps only in-frame clones and is missing some. The table lists 100,000 or so clones, 85% to 90% of them singletons. The source was peripheral blood, collected 28 days after the second AZD1222 dose. The source of these receptors is an adult who received the AZD1222 COVID-19 vaccine.

The V call is TRBV18, the J call TRBJ2-7; D call uncertain. Germline V gene lookup returns CDR1 KGHSH and CDR2 LQKENI. The V gene lost 5 bases and the J gene lost 1 base, with 3 bases spanning the gap. CDR3 size: 11 residues. The CDR3 nucleotides are TGTGCCAGCTCATATTCCTACGAGCAGTACTTC. Residues: CASSYSYEQYF.

CDR3 amino acids: CASTPWAGHEKLFF. Here the CDR3 DNA reads TGTGCCAGCACCCCATGGGCAGGACATGAAAAACTGTTTTTT. V usage is TRBV6-2 or TRBV6-3 and J usage is TRBJ1-4; D remains ambiguous. V was clipped by 7 bases and J by 6 bases, with 15 bases between them. Germline V gene sequence: CDR1 MNHEY, CDR2 SVGEGT. The CDR3 is made up of 14 amino acids.

V and J are TRBV27 and TRBJ1-3; D is unclear. CDR3 size: 15 residues. Germline V gives CDR1 MNHEY, CDR2 SMNVEV (reference sequence). V was shortened by 5 bases and J by 4 bases, with 15 bases between the two germline ends. The CDR3 is CASSASRTSGNTIYF. DNA of the CDR3: TGTGCCAGCAGTGCAAGCCGGACCTCGGGAAACACCATATATTTT.

This chain uses TRBV13 with TRBJ2-5, with 8 bases matching TRBD2. Germline V gene lookup returns CDR1 PRHDT and CDR2 FYEKMQ (reference sequence). V trimming: 5 bases; J trimming: 5 bases; junction bases outside the gene matches: 16. The CDR3 covers 17 residues. The CDR3 here is CASSLRRDGGRRETQYF. CDR3 in DNA: TGTGCCAGCAGCCTAAGGAGGGACGGCGGGAGGAGGGAGACCCAGTACTTC.

V usage is TRBV7-2 and J usage is TRBJ2-1; 9 positions match TRBD2. The CDR3 is 14 residues long. The ends lost 3 bases at V and 8 bases at J; junction bases unmatched: 5. CDR1 SGHTA and CDR2 FQGNSA come from the germline V gene. CDR3 in DNA: TGTGCCAGCAGCTTTAGCGGGAGAGGCGATGAGCAGTTCTTC. Amino acid sequence: CASSFSGRGDEQFF.